This entry features one T cell receptor beta chain sequence. As yet, its antigen is unknown. The ends were cut back, 0 bases at V and 4 bases at J, with 16 bases in the middle. The CDR3 runs to 18 residues. In germline, CDR1 is MGHRA, CDR2 YSYEKL. The data stem from a study of beta chain features in type 1 diabetes. Study findings and constraints: Amplification by PCR could prefer shorter templates, with the same effect in patients and controls. Researchers report that Type 1 diabetes patients had moderately but significantly shorter TCRB CDR3s across all four CD4+ subsets.

One heparinised draw of blood, averaging approximately 110 mL, came from each donor. Researchers reported sorting CD4+ naive, central memory, regulatory and stem cell-like memory cells via CD45RO/CCR7/CD25/CD127/CD95/CD27. Every isolated RNA sample was fully reverse transcribed, so sequencing captured expressed TCRB transcripts. TCRdb's table, derived via immunoSEQ multiplex PCR, lists solely in-frame clones and lacks some. The data show nearly 700,000 clones, 13% seen once. Sequencing was performed on naive CD4+ T cells from blood. The sequence came from a man between 18 and 29 years old with type 1 diabetes. V usage is TRBV4-1 and J usage is TRBJ1-6, with D hard to call. CDR3 sequence reads: CASSQEGRGVRYNSPLHF. The CDR3 DNA sequence: TGCGCCAGCAGCCAAGAGGGGAGAGGAGTCCGGTATAATTCACCCCTCCACTTT.